This record concerns one TCR beta chain sequence. The antigen remains undetermined. The record originates from a study of post-analysis software for immune sequencing data. Study summary: Patients had relapsing-remitting, secondary progressive or progressive-relapsing multiple sclerosis; some lacked subtype.

Study-level results: Higher frequency in patients than in controls was seen for about five TRBV segments, with TRBV5-6, TRBV5-1 and TRBV20-1 among them. By F measure, samples from a shared preparation batch strongly co-clustered. Those with multiple sclerosis, the patient group, showed significantly lower normalized Chao1 diversity than controls.

Included in the TCR beta cDNA libraries were unique molecular identifiers. T cells numbering roughly 1 to 10 million yielded about 500,000 cDNA molecules. Each CDR3 protein is one row after TCRdb ran MiXCR on the PCR reads. The table has 750,000 to 900,000 distinct CDR3 sequences, 46% seen once. V was clipped by 1 base and J by 8 bases, with 10 bases between them. Germline V gives CDR1 SGHTA, CDR2 FQGTGA. There are 13 residues in the CDR3. This TCR derives from a girl between 10 and 17 years old with multiple sclerosis. The genes are TRBV7-3 and TRBJ2-3; unclear D gene. The sequencing input was blood. The DNA for the CDR3 is TGTGCCAGCAGCTTAAGGCACTCCGTTACGCAGTATTTT. This sequence encodes CASSLRHSVTQYF.